Below, 27 T cell receptor beta chains from the same sample are listed, as sequenced in a study of blood T cell repertoires in COVID-19. Clones were sequenced by immunoSEQ multiplex PCR, and TCRdb holds only the in-frame ones, with some missing. This repertoire shows roughly 170,000 clones, approximately 84% found once; its top ten account for over 5%. Source material: peripheral blood. All receptors derive from a woman in her forties or fifties with COVID-19, enrolled during active disease.

The V and J genes are TRBV29-1 and TRBJ1-1; D gene unclear. Germline values: CDR1 SQVTM, CDR2 ANQGSEA. This CDR3 comprises 13 residues. The V end lost 6 bases, the J end lost 8 bases, and 19 bases lay between the germline ends. CDR3 region: CSVASLRPGEAFF. In DNA form, the CDR3 reads TGCAGCGTCGCTTCTTTACGTCCGGGAGAAGCTTTCTTT. Drawing the rest from reference TRBV29-1 and TRBJ1-1, the complete variable domain is SAVISQKPSRDICQRGTSLTIQCQVDSQVTMMFWYRQQPGQSLTLIATANQGSEATYESGFVIDKFPISRPNLTFSTLTVSNMSPEDSSIYLCSVASLRPGEAFFGQGTRLTVV.

V usage is TRBV13 and J usage is TRBJ1-2; possible D gene TRBD1, 6 bases. V was clipped by 6 bases and J by 4 bases, with 21 bases between them. The CDR3 extends over 16 amino acids. Germline assignment: CDR1 PRHDT and CDR2 FYEKMQ (reference sequence). The CDR3 DNA sequence: TGTGCCAGCAGTCATAACAGGGACCCTCTCCTCTATGGCTACACCTTC. Its translation: CASSHNRDPLLYGYTF.

This clone was recorded once. This chain links TRBV2 with TRBJ2-7, with D maybe TRBD2 (6 bases). V lost 7 bases and J 2 bases, leaving 21 bases between the germline ends. This CDR3 has 16 amino acids. Per the germline V gene, CDR1 is SNHLY and CDR2 is FYNNEI. The CDR3 DNA reads as TGTGCCAGCACTACACCTCGAGGAGGGGACCCCTACGAGCAGTACTTC. Its protein is CASTTPRGGDPYEQYF.

This clone was seen only a few times. This chain uses TRBV18 with TRBJ2-2; 10 nucleotides agree with TRBD1. The trim removed 3 bases at V and 6 bases at J, leaving 4 bases unmatched. Germline lookup yields CDR1 KGHSH and CDR2 LQKENI. The CDR3 is 15 amino acids. The CDR3 nucleotides read TGTGCCAGCTCACCGAGGACAGGGGGTGCCGGGGAGCTGTTTTTT. Protein product: CASSPRTGGAGELFF.

The chain combines TRBV28 with TRBJ1-2, with a tentative D call TRBD1 (5 bases). Trimming removed 6 bases from V and 5 bases from J, with 13 bases in between. CDR3 length equals 13 residues. Per the germline V gene, CDR1 is MDHEN and CDR2 is SYDVKM. DNA of the CDR3: TGTGCCAGCAGCACCGGACATTTTTATGGCTACACCTTC. This codes for CASSTGHFYGYTF.

The chain links TRBV7-3 to TRBJ2-2; TRBD1 aligns across 8 bases. CDR3 size: 15 residues. V trimming: 5 bases; J trimming: 1 base; junction bases outside the gene matches: 3. Germline lookup yields CDR1 SGHTA and CDR2 FQGTGA. The CDR3 reads CASSEGQGNTGELFF. For the CDR3, the DNA is TGTGCCAGCAGCGAAGGACAGGGGAACACCGGGGAGCTGTTTTTT.

The chain joins TRBV7-9 to TRBJ1-4; TRBD1 matches 7 bases. CDR1 SEHNR and CDR2 FQNEAQ come from the germline V gene (reference sequence). V lost 5 bases and J lost 7; bases outside the gene matches: 7. The CDR3 totals 14 residues. Written as DNA, the CDR3 is TGTGCCAGCAGCCCAAAGGGGGCGGGTGAAAAACTGTTTTTT. Translation: CASSPKGAGEKLFF.

The chain combines TRBV11-3 with TRBJ2-3, with 16 bases identical to TRBD2. V lost 5 bases and J lost 6; bases outside the gene matches: 5. The CDR3 is made up of 16 amino acids. CDR1 is SGHNT and CDR2 is YENEEA in the germline V gene. As DNA, the CDR3 is TGTGCCAGCAGCGCGGGACTAGCGGGGGGGCACGATACGCAGTATTTT. Protein sequence: CASSAGLAGGHDTQYF.

The chain joins TRBV7-9 to TRBJ2-3, with a possible D match to TRBD2 (6 bases). Germline V gene sequence: CDR1 SEHNR, CDR2 FQNEAQ (reference sequence). V was shortened by 3 bases and J by 6 bases, with 13 bases between the two germline ends. This CDR3 has 14 amino acids. The CDR3 bases are TGTGCCAGCAGCTTTCCCCCTAGCGTGGATACGCAGTATTTT. Its translation: CASSFPPSVDTQYF. The whole variable domain, remainder taken from reference TRBV7-9 and TRBJ2-3, is DTGVSQNPRHKITKRGQNVTFRCDPISEHNRLYWYRQTLGQGPEFLTYFQNEAQLEKSRLLSDRFSAERPKGSFSTLEIQRTEQGDSAMYLCASSFPPSVDTQYFGPGTRLTVL.

This clone has just a few counts. The chain links TRBV18 to TRBJ1-5; D unclear. V lost 2 bases and J 6 bases, leaving 8 bases between the germline ends. The germline V gene has CDR1 KGHSH and CDR2 LQKENI. CDR3 length equals 13 residues. The DNA of the CDR3 is TGTGCCAGCTCACCAGGAGATGGTCAGCCCCAGCATTTT. Translated, it gives CASSPGDGQPQHF.

This clone was seen a handful of times. This chain joins TRBV12-3 or TRBV12-4 and TRBJ1-5; D remains unclear. This CDR3 has 13 amino acids. V was trimmed by 6 bases and J by 6 bases, leaving 12 bases between them. CDR3 nucleotides: TGTGCCAGCAGCCGCGCTAGTGGTCAGCCCCAGCATTTT. Residues: CASSRASGQPQHF.

CDR3 protein: CSASTAGEGYTQYF. Written as DNA, the CDR3 is TGCAGTGCTAGTACAGCGGGAGAGGGGTATACGCAGTATTTT. The J gene is TRBJ2-3, the V gene TRBV20-1, with 8 nucleotides matching TRBD2. CDR1 and CDR2 (germline): DFQATT, SNEGSKA (reference sequence). V gave up 3 bases and J gave up 7 bases; unmatched junction bases: 9. This CDR3 is 14 amino acids long.

The J gene is TRBJ1-4, the V gene TRBV12-3 or TRBV12-4; D gene ambiguous. The CDR3 length is 13 residues. Trimming shortened V by 6 bases and J by 8 bases, and 13 bases separated the two germline ends. The CDR3 spells CASSPAGPEKLFF. For the CDR3, the DNA is TGTGCCAGCAGCCCCGCTGGGCCCGAAAAACTGTTTTTT.

This chain uses TRBV4-3 with TRBJ1-6; D is unresolved. CDR1 is LGHNA and CDR2 is YSLEER in the germline V gene. This CDR3 spans 17 amino acids. With 0 bases removed from V and 7 bases from J, the gap between germline ends came to 16 bases. DNA of the CDR3: TGCGCCAGCAGCCAAGATTTGGCAGGACTGGGGAATTCACCCCTCCACTTT. Protein: CASSQDLAGLGNSPLHF.

The chain joins TRBV30 to TRBJ1-5; 7 bases are a match to TRBD1. Germline CDR1 and CDR2: GTSNPN and SVGIG (reference sequence). The CDR3 runs 14 residues. The V segment lost 0 bases and the J segment 5 bases; nucleotides outside the gene matches: 4. CDR3 nucleotide sequence: TGTGCCTGGAGTGTAGACAGGGTCGATCAGCCCCAGCATTTT. Amino acid sequence: CAWSVDRVDQPQHF.

The chain carries TRBV12-3 or TRBV12-4 and TRBJ1-1, with 7 bases that match TRBD1. The CDR3 is 13 residues long. J gave up 7 bases and V 7 bases, and 9 bases lay outside the gene matches. The CDR3 here is CASTSGTANEAFF. CDR3 nucleotides: TGTGCCAGCACCTCCGGGACAGCTAATGAAGCTTTCTTT.

Turning to this clone: Different DNA sequences within this sample yield the same CDR3. This chain joins TRBV7-9 and TRBJ2-2, with D unresolved. The V end lost 5 bases, the J end lost 0 bases, and 4 bases lay between the germline ends. CDR3 size: 13 residues. Germline CDR1 is SEHNR and CDR2 is FQNEAQ (reference sequence). CDR3 in amino acids: CASSLSNTGELFF. CDR3 nucleotides: TGTGCCAGCAGCCTCTCGAACACCGGGGAGCTGTTTTTT.

J is TRBJ1-2 and V is TRBV6-4; the D gene is possibly TRBD1 (5 bases). Germline V gene lookup returns CDR1 MRHNA and CDR2 SNTAGT. CDR3 size: 14 residues. V was pared by 2 bases and J by 4 bases, with 11 bases between. CDR3 DNA: TGTGCCAGCAGTGACGGGGCAGGGATCTATGGCTACACCTTC. It translates to CASSDGAGIYGYTF.

The gene calls are TRBV29-1 and TRBJ2-3, with D tentatively TRBD1 (8 bases). V was shortened by 1 base and J by 5 bases, with 16 bases between the two germline ends. The germline CDR1 and CDR2 sequences are SQVTM and ANQGSEA. The CDR3 has 15 amino acids. The DNA for the CDR3 is TGCAGCGTTGAAGGTACAACAGGGGGGGGAGATACGCAGTATTTT. Translating it yields CSVEGTTGGGDTQYF.

The count of this clone is one. This chain connects TRBV5-6 to TRBJ1-5, with 8 bases matching TRBD1. There are 16 residues in the CDR3. V dropped 4 bases and J dropped 1; count of bases not matched to a gene: 7. Germline CDR1 reads SGHDT; CDR2 reads YYEEEE. CDR3 sequence reads: CASSKTGVSSNQPQHF. The CDR3 nucleotides are TGTGCCAGCAGCAAGACAGGGGTTTCGAGCAATCAGCCCCAGCATTTT.

The rearrangement uses TRBV4-1 and TRBJ1-1; 7 bases agree with TRBD1. Per the germline V gene, CDR1 is MGHRA and CDR2 is YSYEKL. The CDR3 length is 16 residues. V was clipped by 1 base and J by 6 bases; unmatched bases: 11. The chain's CDR3 is CASSQGVLTGTAEAFF. CDR3 bases: TGCGCCAGCAGCCAAGGGGTCTTGACAGGGACGGCTGAAGCTTTCTTT.

Comment on this clone: It is unclear where the CDR3 begins or ends on the DNA, so no DNA is shown, and the CDR3 is as TCRdb lists it. CDR3 amino acids: CASSQVDLLTFGDEQFF. The chain is built from TRBV4-1 and TRBJ2-1; the D call of TRBD2 is as the table states it, not checked on the DNA. A total of 17 residues make up the CDR3, ends included. Germline CDR1 MGHRA, CDR2 YSYEKL.

This chain uses TRBV4-2 with TRBJ2-1; 14 bases line up with TRBD2. The CDR3 totals 18 residues. Germline CDR1 is LGHNA and CDR2 is YNFKEQ. With V trimmed by 4 bases and J by 1 base, 6 bases remained unmatched. Written as DNA, the CDR3 is TGTGCCAGCAGCCTCGGGACTAGCGGGGGTCATTCCTACAATGAGCAGTTCTTC. This codes for CASSLGTSGGHSYNEQFF.

Of note for this clone: Other DNA variants within this sample encode the same CDR3. The chain has TRBV7-2 and TRBJ1-5; D gene unclear. There are 13 residues in the CDR3. The V end was cut by 1 base, the J end by 3 bases, with 4 bases between. The V gene's germline CDR1 is SGHTA and CDR2 FQGNSA. CDR3 nucleotides: TGTGCCAGCAGCTTAGGGGCCAATCAGCCCCAGCATTTT. It yields the protein CASSLGANQPQHF.

V is TRBV7-2 and J is TRBJ1-1; maybe TRBD1 (5 bases). V lost 2 bases and J lost 9, with 16 bases in between. Germline V CDR1 and CDR2: SGHTA, FQGNSA. This CDR3 has 14 residues. CDR3 sequence: CASSLMTVGSKAFF. For the CDR3, the DNA is TGTGCCAGCAGCTTAATGACAGTCGGTAGCAAAGCTTTCTTT.

The chain is built from TRBV11-2 and TRBJ2-1, with TRBD2 as a possible D gene (5 bases). Germline V CDR1 and CDR2: SGHAT, FQNNGV. V lost 5 bases and J lost 5, with 7 bases in between. The CDR3 spans 12 residues. The CDR3 spells CASSDGDNEQFF. For the CDR3, the DNA is TGTGCCAGCAGCGACGGGGACAATGAGCAGTTCTTC.

The chain links TRBV11-2 to TRBJ2-7, with 7 bases aligning to TRBD2. The CDR3 has 14 residues. The germline V gene has CDR1 SGHAT and CDR2 FQNNGV. Trimming took 1 base from V and 6 from J; bases not matched to a gene: 6. The CDR3 coding sequence is TGTGCCAGCAGCTTAGGGACTAGAGCCCTCGAGCAGTACTTC. Translated: CASSLGTRALEQYF. Supplemented by reference TRBV11-2 and TRBJ2-7, the full variable domain reads EAGVAQSPRYKIIEKRQSVAFWCNPISGHATLYWYQQILGQGPKLLIQFQNNGVVDDSQLPKDRFSAERLKGVDSTLKIQPAKLEDSAVYLCASSLGTRALEQYFGPGTRLTVT.